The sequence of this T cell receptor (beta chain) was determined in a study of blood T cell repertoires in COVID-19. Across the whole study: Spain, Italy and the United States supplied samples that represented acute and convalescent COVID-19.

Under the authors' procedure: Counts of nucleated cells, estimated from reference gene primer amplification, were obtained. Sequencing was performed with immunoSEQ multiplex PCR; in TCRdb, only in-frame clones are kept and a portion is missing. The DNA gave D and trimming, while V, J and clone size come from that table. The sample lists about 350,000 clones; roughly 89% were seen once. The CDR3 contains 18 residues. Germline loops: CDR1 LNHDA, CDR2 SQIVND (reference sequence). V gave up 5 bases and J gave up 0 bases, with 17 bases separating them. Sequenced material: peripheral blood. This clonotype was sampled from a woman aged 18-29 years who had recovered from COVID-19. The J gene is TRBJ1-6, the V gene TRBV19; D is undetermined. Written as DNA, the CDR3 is TGTGCCAGTAGTCCCAACAGTCCTGGCAGCTCCTATAATTCACCCCTCCACTTT. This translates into CASSPNSPGSSYNSPLHF.